The TCR beta chain under discussion was sequenced for a study of low-dose radiotherapy and immunotherapy resistance in tumors. Study-level background: Fractions of 1 Gy went to Cohort 2 every two weeks, for 13 Gy over 26 weeks. Both drugs were delivered intravenously to patients (nivolumab 240 mg every two weeks and ipilimumab 1 mg/kg every six weeks).

Time point specified: before trial treatment. Ipilimumab, nivolumab, aspirin, low-dose cyclophosphamide and low-dose radiotherapy were administered to donors. Alpha- and beta-chain coverage of first-strand cDNA came from TRAV- and TRBV-specific primers. A constant-region primer paired with the V-primer adapter amplified TCRs over approximately 20 PCR cycles. In vitro transcription served to amplify the isolated mRNA. TCRdb re-called the reads through MiXCR, storing one row per CDR3 protein. The sample has tens of thousands of distinct CDR3 sequences; 9.4% are singletons. The CDR3 length is 15 residues. From germline, CDR1 is SEHNR and CDR2 FQNEAQ (reference sequence). Trimming removed 1 base from V and 1 base from J, with 7 bases in between.

The TCR was taken from a male donor with prostate cancer. Sequenced here: PBMCs, sampled before treatment. The V gene is TRBV7-9, the J gene TRBJ2-2; unclear D gene. This CDR3 is CASSLDSGNTGELFF. The CDR3 DNA sequence: TGTGCCAGCAGCTTAGATTCGGGGAACACCGGGGAGCTGTTTTTT.